The T cell receptor (beta chain) under discussion was sequenced for a study of shared clonotypes between healthy human individuals. Overall study context: Each donor had three CD4 naive, three CD4 memory, two CD8 naive and one CD8 memory plate.

It was CD45RO-negative cells, positively selected for CCR7, that made up naive CD8 cells, with terminally differentiated effector memory CD45RA+ cells excluded. HIV-negative, healthy adults without recent acute infections or vaccinations were the donors. Germline CDR1 is SGHKS and CDR2 is YYEKEE (reference sequence). This CDR3 has 15 residues. The V end lost 3 bases, the J end lost 0 bases, and 13 bases lay between the germline ends. At deep level, the assay was performed. Only in-frame clones appear in the TCRdb table, and some are missing; sequencing was by immunoSEQ multiplex PCR. The table lists some 2.1 million clones, just under 95% of them singletons, with approximately 1.7% in the top ten.

Material: naive CD8+ T cells from PBMCs. This rearrangement joins TRBV5-5 to TRBJ2-7; D is tentatively TRBD1 or TRBD2 (5 bases each). This clonotype was sampled from a man between 18 and 35 years old in good health. Some clones in this sample may be carry-over from other donors' samples. The CDR3 here is CASSWTGPSSYEQYF. The CDR3 DNA follows: TGTGCCAGCAGCTGGACGGGACCTAGCTCCTACGAGCAGTACTTC. Using reference TRBV5-5 and TRBJ2-7 for the parts outside the CDR3, the full variable domain is DAGVTQSPTHLIKTRGQQVTLRCSPISGHKSVSWYQQVLGQGPQFIFQYYEKEERGRGNFPDRFSARQFPNYSSELNVNALLLGDSALYLCASSWTGPSSYEQYFGPGTRLTVT.